This passage covers 22 T cell receptor beta chains from one sample sequenced in a study of CD8 T cells in Susac syndrome (dated by TCRdb to between 2018 and 2020). Library construction relied on the immunoSEQ multiplex PCR assay. RNA was extracted using the RNeasy kit, and roughly 0.5 to 1 microgram was reverse transcribed with random hexamers. The public reads were run again by TCRdb, first through fastp at Q25 and then through MiXCR, and only productive beta chains were kept. Each CDR3 protein appears once, grouped with its most common genes and DNA. The sample profile shows around 200,000 distinct CDR3 sequences; about 90% of them were found once. The ten largest clones add up to about 0.13% of the sample. The material sequenced was CD8+ T cells from PBMCs. Receptors originate from a human donor with multiple sclerosis.

This chain joins TRBV29-1 and TRBJ2-3; D is tentatively TRBD1 or TRBD2 (5 bases each). The CDR3 runs 13 residues. V was pared by 1 base and J by 2 bases, with 7 bases between. CDR1 is SQVTM, CDR2 ANQGSEA, per germline. In DNA form, the CDR3 reads TGCAGCGTTGAAGGGGACGACACAGATACGCAGTATTTT. Translated, it gives CSVEGDDTDTQYF.

This chain connects TRBV9 to TRBJ1-1; D is possibly TRBD1 (6 bases). Germline-derived CDR1 and CDR2 are SGDLS and YYNGEE. This CDR3 is 14 amino acids long. V was pared by 2 bases and J by 5 bases, with 13 bases between. CDR3: CASSVGGRGTEAFF. The CDR3 DNA sequence: TGTGCCAGCAGCGTGGGGGGCCGAGGGACTGAAGCTTTCTTT.

This chain links TRBV4-3 with TRBJ2-5; no reliable D call. This CDR3 has 14 residues. Trimming shortened V by 0 bases and J by 2 bases, and 7 bases separated the two germline ends. Germline CDR1 and CDR2: LGHNA and YSLEER. As DNA, the CDR3 is TGCGCCAGCAGCCAAGATCGGGCGCAAGAGACCCAGTACTTC. It encodes CASSQDRAQETQYF.

CDR3 DNA sequence: TGTGCCACCAGCAGCCCCGAGGGCAGGGTGGGCCTGGGAGCCAACGTCCTGACTTTC. Protein: CATSSPEGRVGLGANVLTF. The J gene is TRBJ2-6, the V gene TRBV15; D possibly matches TRBD1 or TRBD2 (5 bases each). Germline CDR1 is LNHNV and CDR2 is YYDKDF (reference sequence). Trimming left V 3 bases short and J 7 bases short, with 25 bases between. The CDR3 runs 19 residues.

The chain joins TRBV4-2 to TRBJ2-7, with TRBD2 as a possible D gene (7 bases). The CDR3 has 16 residues. Per germline, CDR1 LGHNA and CDR2 YNFKEQ. V dropped 3 bases and J dropped 0 bases, with 15 bases sitting between them. Here the CDR3 reads CASSHLTRGASYEQYF. The CDR3 DNA sequence: TGTGCCAGCAGCCACCTCACACGGGGGGCCTCCTACGAGCAGTACTTC.

The CDR3 protein is CASSSPRTEAFF. The CDR3 nucleotides are TGTGCCAGCAGCTCCCCGAGAACTGAAGCTTTCTTT. This chain uses TRBV13 with TRBJ1-1; D is unresolved. This CDR3 comprises 12 residues. Between the trimmed V and J ends, which lost 4 bases and 5 bases, there was a span of 8 bases. Germline CDR1 PRHDT, CDR2 FYEKMQ (reference sequence).

The chain couples TRBV2 to TRBJ1-2, with TRBD1 identical over 9 bases. The V gene end was trimmed by 3 bases and the J gene end by 4 bases; junction bases not matched to a gene: 18. Germline assignment: CDR1 SNHLY and CDR2 FYNNEI. The CDR3 consists of 19 residues. In DNA form, the CDR3 reads TGTGCCAGCAGTGACCCAAAATCCTCGCGTCGGGACAGGGTCTATGGCTACACCTTC. Protein: CASSDPKSSRRDRVYGYTF.

This chain connects TRBV19 to TRBJ1-1; tentative D call: TRBD1 (6 bases). There are 13 residues in the CDR3. Germline CDR1 LNHDA, CDR2 SQIVND (reference sequence). V gave up 6 bases and J gave up 4 bases, with 12 bases separating them. The DNA for the CDR3 is TGTGCCAGTAGATGGGACAAGGGCACTGAAGCTTTCTTT. The encoded protein is CASRWDKGTEAFF.

The CDR3 here is CASSLGSGGGNIQYF. In DNA form, the CDR3 reads TGTGCCAGCAGTTTGGGATCGGGCGGGGGAAACATTCAGTACTTC. The chain links TRBV28 to TRBJ2-4, with 7 bases lining up with TRBD2. CDR1 is MDHEN and CDR2 is SYDVKM in the germline V gene. The CDR3 runs to 15 residues. With 3 bases clipped from V and 6 bases from J, the junction kept 8 bases outside the gene matches.

The chain recombines TRBV6-5 with TRBJ1-1, with unresolved D. The CDR3 totals 13 residues. CDR1 is MNHEY and CDR2 is SVGAGI in the germline V gene. V lost 0 bases to trimming and J lost 8 bases, with 10 bases between them. This CDR3 is CASSYSERGEAFF. The CDR3 DNA follows: TGTGCCAGCAGTTACTCGGAACGTGGGGAAGCTTTCTTT.

The count of this clonotype is one. The CDR3 sequence: CASRGDNTGELFF. The CDR3 DNA is TGTGCCAGCAGAGGGGACAACACCGGGGAGCTGTTTTTT. The chain has TRBV9 and TRBJ2-2; D is perhaps TRBD1 or TRBD2 (5 bases each). The germline CDR1 and CDR2 sequences are SGDLS and YYNGEE. The CDR3 contains 13 residues. Trimming left V 5 bases short and J 2 bases short, with 7 bases between.

The chain recombines TRBV27 with TRBJ1-5, with D perhaps matching TRBD1 (5 bases). This CDR3 has 15 residues. Germline values: CDR1 MNHEY, CDR2 SMNVEV (reference sequence). Trimming cost V 5 bases and J 3 bases, with 14 bases left between them. Written as DNA, the CDR3 is TGTGCCAGCAGTCCCTGGGACGGGAACAATCAGCCCCAGCATTTT. Protein: CASSPWDGNNQPQHF.

This rearrangement joins TRBV19 to TRBJ2-3; D is perhaps TRBD1 (6 bases). The ends were cut back, 5 bases at V and 6 bases at J, with 18 bases in the middle. The CDR3 runs to 15 residues. From germline, CDR1 is LNHDA and CDR2 SQIVND (reference sequence). The CDR3 loop reads CASSPHSGVADTQYF. CDR3 nucleotides: TGTGCCAGTAGTCCTCACTCAGGGGTGGCGGATACGCAGTATTTT.

The chain recombines TRBV20-1 with TRBJ2-1, with D perhaps TRBD2 (6 bases). Trimming shortened V by 1 base and J by 8 bases, and 24 bases separated the two germline ends. The germline V gene has CDR1 DFQATT and CDR2 SNEGSKA (reference sequence). CDR3 length equals 17 residues. The CDR3: CSARVSPSTRPRDEQFF. The CDR3 nucleotides read TGCAGTGCTAGAGTGTCCCCCTCGACTAGGCCTAGGGATGAGCAGTTCTTC.

This rearrangement joins TRBV30 to TRBJ1-1; D is ambiguous. Looked up from germline, CDR1 is GTSNPN and CDR2 is SVGIG (reference sequence). V was cut by 3 bases and J by 7 bases, with 9 bases left in between. The length of the CDR3 is 11 residues. The CDR3 protein is CAWRGMYEAFF. The CDR3 bases are TGTGCCTGGAGGGGGATGTATGAAGCTTTCTTT.

The J gene is TRBJ2-1, the V gene TRBV5-4; D possibly corresponds to TRBD1 (5 bases). V gave up 5 bases and J gave up 7 bases, with 13 bases separating them. The CDR3 is 13 amino acids. Germline V gene data show CDR1 as SGHNT and CDR2 as YYREEE (reference sequence). In DNA, the CDR3 is TGTGCCAGCAGGGGAAGGGGAAATAATGAGCAGTTCTTC. Protein: CASRGRGNNEQFF.

The rearrangement links TRBV12-3 or TRBV12-4 to TRBJ2-1; D is undetermined. This CDR3 spans 12 amino acids. The V gene lost 3 bases and the J gene lost 12 bases, with 12 bases spanning the gap. The CDR3 is CASSFPQNMQFF. For the CDR3, the DNA is TGTGCCAGCAGTTTCCCCCAGAATATGCAGTTCTTC.

The V and J genes are TRBV12-3 or TRBV12-4 and TRBJ2-7; tentative D call: TRBD2 (6 bases). This CDR3 spans 14 amino acids. Trimming cost V 1 base and J 3 bases, with 10 bases left between them. In DNA, the CDR3 is TGTGCCAGCAGTTTAGTCGGGACTCACTACGAGCAGTACTTC. Residues: CASSLVGTHYEQYF.

The chain links TRBV2 to TRBJ2-2; 7 nucleotides agree with TRBD2. The CDR3 length is 15 residues. V shed 8 bases and J 6 bases; nucleotides not matched to a gene: 12. Germline lookup yields CDR1 SNHLY and CDR2 FYNNEI. The CDR3 loop is CASQPREIIAGELFF. CDR3 DNA: TGTGCCAGCCAACCGCGGGAGATTATCGCCGGGGAGCTGTTTTTT.

This clonotype appeared a single time. The V gene is TRBV7-9, the J gene TRBJ2-2; 11 bases match TRBD2. The V segment lost 3 bases and the J segment 3 bases; nucleotides outside the gene matches: 9. The length of the CDR3 is 18 residues. Germline V lookup: CDR1 SEHNR, CDR2 FQNEAQ (reference sequence). CDR3 region: CASSLNLPGLADTGELFF. CDR3 nucleotides: TGTGCCAGCAGCTTGAACTTACCGGGACTAGCGGACACCGGGGAGCTGTTTTTT. The full variable domain, with the rest looked up from reference TRBV7-9 and TRBJ2-2, is DTGVSQNPRHKITKRGQNVTFRCDPISEHNRLYWYRQTLGQGPEFLTYFQNEAQLEKSRLLSDRFSAERPKGSFSTLEIQRTEQGDSAMYLCASSLNLPGLADTGELFFGEGSRLTVL.

The gene calls are TRBV7-3 and TRBJ2-3; 9 positions agree with TRBD2. Losses at the gene ends were 1 base for V and 1 base for J; bases not matched to a gene: 9. Germline CDR1 reads SGHTA; CDR2 reads FQGTGA. The CDR3 sequence is 18 residues long. The DNA of the CDR3 is TGTGCCAGCAGCTTAATTCTAGCGGGACGCTCGGGCACAGATACGCAGTATTTT. Amino acids: CASSLILAGRSGTDTQYF.

DNA for the CDR3: TGTGCCAGCAGCTTAGGGTTCCAGGGGCGAGCCGGGGAGCTGTTTTTT. Residues: CASSLGFQGRAGELFF. The chain combines TRBV7-2 with TRBJ2-2; possible D gene TRBD1, 6 bases. Between the trimmed V and J ends, which lost 1 base and 6 bases, there was a span of 15 bases. Germline CDR1 SGHTA, CDR2 FQGNSA. The CDR3 runs 16 residues.